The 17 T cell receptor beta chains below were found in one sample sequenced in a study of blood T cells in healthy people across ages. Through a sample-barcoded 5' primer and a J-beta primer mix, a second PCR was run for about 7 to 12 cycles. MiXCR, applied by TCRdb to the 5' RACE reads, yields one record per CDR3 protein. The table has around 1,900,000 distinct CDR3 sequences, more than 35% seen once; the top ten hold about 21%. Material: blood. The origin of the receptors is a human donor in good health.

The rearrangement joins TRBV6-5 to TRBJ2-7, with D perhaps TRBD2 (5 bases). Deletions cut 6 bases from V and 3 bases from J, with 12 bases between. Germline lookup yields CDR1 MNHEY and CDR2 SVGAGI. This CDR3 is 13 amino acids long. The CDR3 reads CASSSGLFYEQYF. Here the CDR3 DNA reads TGTGCCAGCAGCTCTGGACTCTTCTACGAGCAGTACTTC.

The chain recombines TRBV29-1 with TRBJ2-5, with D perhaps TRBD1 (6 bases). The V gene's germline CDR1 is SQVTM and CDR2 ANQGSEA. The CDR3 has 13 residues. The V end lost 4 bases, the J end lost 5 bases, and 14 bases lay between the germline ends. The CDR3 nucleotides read TGCAGCGTTGGCGTCAGGGGCCGGGAGACCCAGTACTTC. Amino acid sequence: CSVGVRGRETQYF. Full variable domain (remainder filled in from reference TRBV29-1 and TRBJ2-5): SAVISQKPSRDICQRGTSLTIQCQVDSQVTMMFWYRQQPGQSLTLIATANQGSEATYESGFVIDKFPISRPNLTFSTLTVSNMSPEDSSIYLCSVGVRGRETQYFGPGTRLLVL.

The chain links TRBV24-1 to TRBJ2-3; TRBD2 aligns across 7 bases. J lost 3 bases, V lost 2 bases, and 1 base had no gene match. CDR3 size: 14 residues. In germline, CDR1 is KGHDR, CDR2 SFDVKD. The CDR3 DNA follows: TGTGCCACCAGTGATTACGGGGGGACAGATACGCAGTATTTT. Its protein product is CATSDYGGTDTQYF.

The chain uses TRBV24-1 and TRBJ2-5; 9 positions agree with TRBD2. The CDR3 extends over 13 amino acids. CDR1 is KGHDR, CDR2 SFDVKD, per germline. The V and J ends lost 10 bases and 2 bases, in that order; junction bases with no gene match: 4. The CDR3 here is CATSGGLQETQYF. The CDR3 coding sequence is TGTGCCACGAGCGGGGGGCTTCAAGAGACCCAGTACTTC.

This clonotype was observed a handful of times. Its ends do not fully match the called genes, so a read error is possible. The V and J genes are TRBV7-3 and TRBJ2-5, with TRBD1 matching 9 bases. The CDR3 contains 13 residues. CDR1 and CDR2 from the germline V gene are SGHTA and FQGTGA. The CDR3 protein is CAGSRGTGETQYF. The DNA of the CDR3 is TGTGCCGGCAGCCGTGGGACAGGGGAGACCCAGTACTTC.

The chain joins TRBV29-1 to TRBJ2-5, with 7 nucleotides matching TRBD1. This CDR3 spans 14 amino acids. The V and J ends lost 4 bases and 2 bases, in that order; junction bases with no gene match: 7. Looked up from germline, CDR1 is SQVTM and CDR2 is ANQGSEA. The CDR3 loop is CSVGDSLLQETQYF. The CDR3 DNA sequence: TGCAGCGTTGGGGACAGCCTTTTACAAGAGACCCAGTACTTC.

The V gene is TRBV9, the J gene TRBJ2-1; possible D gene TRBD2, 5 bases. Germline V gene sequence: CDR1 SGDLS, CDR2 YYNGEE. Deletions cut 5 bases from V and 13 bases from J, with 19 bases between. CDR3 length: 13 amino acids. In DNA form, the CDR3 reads TGTGCCAGCAGTTTTCAAGGTTGGGAGACCCAGTTCTTC. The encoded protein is CASSFQGWETQFF.

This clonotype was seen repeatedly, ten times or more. The CDR3 DNA follows: TGCGCCAGCAGCCAAGGACTTTTGGGGGCCAACGTCCTGACTTTC. Residues: CASSQGLLGANVLTF. The chain recombines TRBV4-3 with TRBJ2-6; D is undetermined. Trimming shortened V by 1 base and J by 4 bases, and 8 bases separated the two germline ends. The length of the CDR3 is 15 residues. Germline V gene lookup returns CDR1 LGHNA and CDR2 YSLEER.

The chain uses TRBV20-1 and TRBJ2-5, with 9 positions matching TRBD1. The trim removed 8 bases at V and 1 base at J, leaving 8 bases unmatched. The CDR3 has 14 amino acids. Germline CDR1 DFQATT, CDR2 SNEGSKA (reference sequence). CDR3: CSIPRDRAQETQYF. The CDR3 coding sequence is TGCAGTATCCCCAGGGACAGGGCCCAAGAGACCCAGTACTTC.

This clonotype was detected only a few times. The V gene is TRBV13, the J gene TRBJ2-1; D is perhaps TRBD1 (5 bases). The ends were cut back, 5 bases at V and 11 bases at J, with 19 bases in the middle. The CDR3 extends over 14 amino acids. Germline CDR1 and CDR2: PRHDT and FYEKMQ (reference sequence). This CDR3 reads CASSPPPGWGQQFF. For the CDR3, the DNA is TGTGCCAGCAGCCCACCCCCCGGGTGGGGCCAGCAGTTCTTC. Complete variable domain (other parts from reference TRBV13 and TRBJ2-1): AAGVIQSPRHLIKEKRETATLKCYPIPRHDTVYWYQQGPGQDPQFLISFYEKMQSDKGSIPDRFSAQQFSDYHSELNMSSLELGDSALYFCASSPPPGWGQQFFGPGTRLTVL.

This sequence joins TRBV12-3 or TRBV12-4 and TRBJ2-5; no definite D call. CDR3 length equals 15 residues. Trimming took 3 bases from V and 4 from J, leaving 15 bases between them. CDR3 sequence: CASSLNTLGGETQYF. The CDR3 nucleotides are TGTGCCAGCAGTTTGAATACCCTAGGTGGAGAGACCCAGTACTTC.

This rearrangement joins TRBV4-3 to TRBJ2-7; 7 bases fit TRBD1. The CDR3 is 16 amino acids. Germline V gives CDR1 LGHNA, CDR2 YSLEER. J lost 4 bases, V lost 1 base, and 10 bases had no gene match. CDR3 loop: CASSQGQGQSAYEQYF. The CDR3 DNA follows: TGCGCCAGCAGCCAAGGCCAGGGACAGTCGGCTTACGAGCAGTACTTC.

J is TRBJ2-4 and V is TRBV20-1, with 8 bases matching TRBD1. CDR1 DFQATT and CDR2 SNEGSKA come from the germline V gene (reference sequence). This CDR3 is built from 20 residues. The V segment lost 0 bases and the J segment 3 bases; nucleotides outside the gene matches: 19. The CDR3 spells CSARDDFRDRSQGGKNIQYF. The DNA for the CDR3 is TGCAGTGCTAGAGATGACTTCCGGGACAGGTCCCAAGGGGGCAAAAACATTCAGTACTTC.

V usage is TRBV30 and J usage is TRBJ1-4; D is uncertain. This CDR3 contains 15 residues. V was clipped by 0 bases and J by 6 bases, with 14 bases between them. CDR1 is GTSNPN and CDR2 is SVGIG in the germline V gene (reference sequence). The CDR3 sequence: CAWSVLGPRDEKLFF. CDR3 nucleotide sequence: TGTGCCTGGAGTGTACTCGGTCCTCGGGATGAAAAACTGTTTTTT.

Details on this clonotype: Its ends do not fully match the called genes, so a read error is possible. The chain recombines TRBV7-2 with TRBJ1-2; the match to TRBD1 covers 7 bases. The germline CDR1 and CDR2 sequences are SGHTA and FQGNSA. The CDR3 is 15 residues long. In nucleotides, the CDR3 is TGTGTCAGCAGCCAAGGGACAGCCGGGGGCTATGGCTACACCTTC. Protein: CVSSQGTAGGYGYTF.

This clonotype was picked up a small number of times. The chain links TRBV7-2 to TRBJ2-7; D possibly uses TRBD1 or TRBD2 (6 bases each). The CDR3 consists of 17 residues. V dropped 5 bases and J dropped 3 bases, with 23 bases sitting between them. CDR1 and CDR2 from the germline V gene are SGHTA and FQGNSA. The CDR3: CASSQPFGGLLSYEQYF. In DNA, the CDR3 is TGTGCCAGCAGCCAACCTTTCGGGGGCTTGTTAAGCTACGAGCAGTACTTC.

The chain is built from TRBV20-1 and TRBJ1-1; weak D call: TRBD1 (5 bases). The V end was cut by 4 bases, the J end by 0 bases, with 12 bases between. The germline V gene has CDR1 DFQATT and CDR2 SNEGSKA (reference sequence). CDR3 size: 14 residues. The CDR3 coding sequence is TGCAGTGCTACCCCGGGACCGTTGAACACTGAAGCTTTCTTT. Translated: CSATPGPLNTEAFF.